This TCR beta chain derives from a study of OX40 agonist ivuxolimab in advanced cancers. About the research overall: Patients' therapy was ivuxolimab, an antibody that acts as an agonist of OX40 (CD134). Study observations and caveats: Average numbers of expanded clones were greater in CD8+ T cells than in CD4+. The study observed clonal expansion of CD4+ and CD8+ blood T cells by week 6 at 0.1 to 3.0 mg/kg. Also showing low normalized T-cell clonal expansion were some of the nonresponders.

The table came from immunoSEQ multiplex PCR; TCRdb's copy has only in-frame clones and leaves some out. Of 75,000 or so clones in the sample, just under 85% were seen once. Concerning this clone: Its target is not known.

This CDR3 has 13 residues. The ends were cut back, 4 bases at V and 1 base at J, with 10 bases in the middle. Germline V gives CDR1 GTSNPN, CDR2 SVGIG (reference sequence). This sample comprised CD4+ or CD8+ T cells sorted from blood, obtained in a trial of the OX40 agonist ivuxolimab. The receptor was isolated from an adult with an advanced solid tumor such as melanoma, head and neck, liver or kidney cancer. The chain carries TRBV30 and TRBJ2-5; tentatively, D is TRBD1 or TRBD2 (6 bases each). The CDR3 DNA follows: TGTGCCTGGACCCGGGGGCCCCAAGAGACCCAGTACTTC. Protein sequence: CAWTRGPQETQYF.